These 21 T cell receptor beta chains share one sample of origin, sequenced in a study of T cell responses to AZD1222 COVID-19 vaccine. Libraries were prepared by immunoSEQ multiplex PCR; TCRdb keeps only in-frame clonotypes and omits some of them. In the table there are 85,000 or so clones, 85% to 90% of which are singletons. The sample in question was peripheral blood, obtained on day 0 of AZD1222 vaccination. Receptors were obtained from an adult in good health.

This chain joins TRBV19 and TRBJ1-1; D gene unclear. The CDR3 runs to 14 residues. Germline CDR1 LNHDA, CDR2 SQIVND (reference sequence). V lost 3 bases and J 4 bases, leaving 12 bases between the germline ends. The CDR3: CASSIIRKRTEAFF. Written as DNA, the CDR3 is TGTGCCAGTAGTATTATTCGTAAGCGCACTGAAGCTTTCTTT.

This clone appeared once. The gene calls are TRBV20-1 and TRBJ2-1; no definite D call. CDR1 DFQATT and CDR2 SNEGSKA come from the germline V gene (reference sequence). V dropped 3 bases and J dropped 8 bases, with 5 bases sitting between them. The CDR3 runs to 10 residues. CDR3 sequence reads: CSARADEQFF. DNA of the CDR3: TGCAGTGCTAGGGCCGATGAGCAGTTCTTC.

This clone has just one count. The CDR3 DNA is TGCGCCAGCAGTGAGGAGGGGATAACTGAAGCTTTCTTT. This encodes CASSEEGITEAFF. This chain joins TRBV10-1 and TRBJ1-1, with D tentatively TRBD1 (5 bases). The ends were cut back, 2 bases at V and 5 bases at J, with 9 bases in the middle. CDR1 is WNHNN and CDR2 is SYGVQD in the germline V gene (reference sequence). The CDR3 length is 13 residues.

The chain links TRBV6-2 or TRBV6-3 to TRBJ1-5; perhaps TRBD1 as D (5 bases). There are 16 residues in the CDR3. Per germline, CDR1 MNHEY and CDR2 SVGEGT. V gave up 2 bases and J gave up 5 bases, with 16 bases separating them. CDR3 sequence: CASSYQAGTWDQPQHF. DNA of the CDR3: TGTGCCAGCAGTTACCAGGCAGGGACTTGGGATCAGCCCCAGCATTTT.

The DNA for the CDR3 is TGTGCCAGCAGCCCCCGGAGTCGGACAGGGGGGAACATTCAGTACTTC. Amino acids: CASSPRSRTGGNIQYF. V usage is TRBV11-3 and J usage is TRBJ2-4; TRBD1 agrees at 10 bases. Germline loops: CDR1 SGHNT, CDR2 YENEEA. The J segment lost 7 bases and the V segment lost 5 bases, leaving 11 bases of the junction unmatched. The CDR3 has 16 residues. The entire variable domain, with the rest obtained from reference TRBV11-3 and TRBJ2-4, is as follows: EAGVVQSPRYKIIEKKQPVAFWCNPISGHNTLYWYLQNLGQGPELLIRYENEEAVDDSQLPKDRFSAERLKGVDSTLKIQPAELGDSAVYLCASSPRSRTGGNIQYFGAGTRLSVL.

This clone showed up just a few times. The V gene is TRBV5-1, the J gene TRBJ1-2; D uncertain. This CDR3 has 15 residues. Trimming took 0 bases from V and 4 from J, leaving 13 bases between them. Per the germline V gene, CDR1 is SGHRS and CDR2 is YFSETQ. The CDR3, as DNA: TGCGCCAGCAGCTTGGTTCTGGACCCCGGCTATGGCTACACCTTC. It translates to CASSLVLDPGYGYTF.

The chain is built from TRBV6-2 or TRBV6-3 and TRBJ1-5; D gene unclear. The CDR3 consists of 14 residues. CDR1 is MNHEY and CDR2 is SVGEGT in the germline V gene. V was pared by 3 bases and J by 5 bases, with 11 bases between. CDR3 coding DNA: TGTGCCAGCAGTTATAGGGCAGGCGATCAGCCCCAGCATTTT. This gives the protein CASSYRAGDQPQHF.

V gene TRBV18 combines with J gene TRBJ1-6; D is unresolved. CDR3 length: 15 amino acids. V lost 5 bases, J lost 0 bases, and 8 bases lay in between. Germline V gives CDR1 KGHSH, CDR2 LQKENI. CDR3 in amino acids: CASSTAGSYNSPLHF. CDR3 bases: TGTGCCAGCTCAACAGCGGGCTCCTATAATTCACCCCTCCACTTT.

The V and J genes are TRBV30 and TRBJ2-2, with D perhaps matching TRBD1 or TRBD2 (5 bases each). Germline V gene sequence: CDR1 GTSNPN, CDR2 SVGIG (reference sequence). This CDR3 region has 12 residues. With 5 bases removed from V and 5 bases from J, the gap between germline ends came to 9 bases. The DNA for the CDR3 is TGTGCCTGGTCTTGGGGGACCGGGGAGCTGTTTTTT. Protein product: CAWSWGTGELFF. The full variable domain, completed using reference TRBV30 and TRBJ2-2, is SQTIHQWPATLVQPVGSPLSLECTVEGTSNPNLYWYRQAAGRGLQLLFYSVGIGQISSEVPQNLSASRPQDRQFILSSKKLLLSDSGFYLCAWSWGTGELFFGEGSRLTVL.

The chain links TRBV6-6 to TRBJ1-4, with D uncertain. Trimming removed 3 bases from V and 7 bases from J, with 9 bases in between. The V gene's germline CDR1 is MNHNY and CDR2 SVGAGI (reference sequence). The CDR3 consists of 13 residues. This CDR3 reads CASSYRDGEKLFF. In DNA form, the CDR3 reads TGTGCCAGCAGTTATAGGGATGGTGAAAAACTGTTTTTT.

The chain employs TRBV19 and TRBJ1-6; D perhaps matches TRBD1 (6 bases). Trimming shortened V by 7 bases and J by 7 bases, and 17 bases separated the two germline ends. This CDR3 contains 15 residues. Germline CDR1 LNHDA, CDR2 SQIVND (reference sequence). As DNA, the CDR3 is TGTGCCAGTACCGCCGCAGGGGCTGGCAATTCACCCCTCCACTTT. This encodes CASTAAGAGNSPLHF.

The CDR3 region has the DNA TGTGCCACCAGTCAGCGGGGGGGCACAGATACGCAGTATTTT. Translated: CATSQRGGTDTQYF. The chain recombines TRBV24-1 with TRBJ2-3; 9 positions match TRBD2. J gave up 1 base and V 6 bases, and 1 base lay outside the gene matches. The CDR3 extends over 14 amino acids. Germline CDR1 and CDR2: KGHDR and SFDVKD.

The chain recombines TRBV2 with TRBJ1-5; D unresolved. V lost 4 bases and J lost 9, with 7 bases in between. The CDR3 loop spans 11 amino acids. Germline lookup yields CDR1 SNHLY and CDR2 FYNNEI. DNA of the CDR3: TGTGCCAGCAGTGTAATGGGGCCCCAGCATTTT. It yields the protein CASSVMGPQHF.

The genes are TRBV10-3 and TRBJ2-5; 7 bases map to TRBD2. This CDR3 comprises 15 residues. CDR1 ENHRY and CDR2 SYGVKD come from the germline V gene. J lost 5 bases, V lost 6 bases, and 12 bases had no gene match. CDR3: CAIRGGDPEMETQYF. The CDR3 region has the DNA TGTGCCATCAGGGGGGGGGACCCCGAGATGGAGACCCAGTACTTC.

The chain couples TRBV10-3 to TRBJ2-7; D may be TRBD2 (6 bases). The CDR3 runs 11 residues. Looked up from germline, CDR1 is ENHRY and CDR2 is SYGVKD. Trimming cost V 6 bases and J 4 bases, with 7 bases left between them. The CDR3 coding sequence is TGTGCCATCAGCCGGGGGTACGAGCAGTACTTC. This translates into CAISRGYEQYF.

V usage is TRBV18 and J usage is TRBJ2-5; D is ambiguous. Trimming left V 6 bases short and J 2 bases short, with 7 bases between. The CDR3 loop spans 12 amino acids. Germline CDR1 reads KGHSH; CDR2 reads LQKENI. CDR3 protein: CASSSYQETQYF. The CDR3 DNA follows: TGTGCCAGCTCGTCTTATCAAGAGACCCAGTACTTC. Using reference TRBV18 and TRBJ2-5 for the parts outside the CDR3, the full variable domain is NAGVMQNPRHLVRRRGQEARLRCSPMKGHSHVYWYRQLPEEGLKFMVYLQKENIIDESGMPKERFSAEFPKEGPSILRIQQVVRGDSAAYFCASSSYQETQYFGPGTRLLVL.

The rearrangement joins TRBV7-8 to TRBJ1-5; 9 bases match TRBD1. This CDR3 is built from 16 residues. Germline V gene data show CDR1 as SGHVS and CDR2 as FQNEAQ. Trimming at V came to 0 bases and at J to 5 bases, leaving 5 bases not matched to a gene. The CDR3 DNA reads as TGTGCCAGCAGCTTAGCGACAGGGGGAAGGGATCAGCCCCAGCATTTT. It specifies CASSLATGGRDQPQHF.

V is TRBV9 and J is TRBJ1-3; D uncertain. The CDR3 is made up of 16 amino acids. V lost 3 bases to trimming and J lost 2 bases, with 15 bases between them. The V gene's germline CDR1 is SGDLS and CDR2 YYNGEE. CDR3 in amino acids: CASSGPREGTGNTIYF. The CDR3 region has the DNA TGTGCCAGCAGCGGCCCGAGGGAGGGAACTGGAAACACCATATATTTT.

The V and J genes are TRBV4-1 and TRBJ2-5; a possible D gene is TRBD2 (5 bases). The CDR3 sequence is 16 residues long. Germline CDR1 is MGHRA and CDR2 is YSYEKL. The ends were cut back, 0 bases at V and 5 bases at J, with 16 bases in the middle. CDR3 sequence reads: CASSQETLRTWETQYF. The CDR3 coding sequence is TGCGCCAGCAGCCAAGAAACCCTGAGGACTTGGGAGACCCAGTACTTC.

The genes are TRBV6-5 and TRBJ1-3; D is unresolved. The CDR3 is 14 residues long. Per germline, CDR1 MNHEY and CDR2 SVGAGI. V lost 6 bases and J lost 4, with 13 bases in between. CDR3 in DNA: TGTGCCAGCAGCCGCTATTTGGAGGGAAACACCATATATTTT. This encodes CASSRYLEGNTIYF.

The V gene is TRBV5-1, the J gene TRBJ1-1; D is unresolved. Per the germline V gene, CDR1 is SGHRS and CDR2 is YFSETQ. With 1 base removed from V and 4 bases from J, the gap between germline ends came to 11 bases. The CDR3 is 14 residues long. The CDR3 nucleotides are TGCGCCAGCAGCTTGACGGATGGGCCCACTGAAGCTTTCTTT. This translates into CASSLTDGPTEAFF.